Shown below are 22 T cell receptor beta chains from a single sample sequenced in a study of Graves' ophthalmopathy and Graves' hyperthyroidism. TCR beta CDR3 regions were amplified from RNA transcripts. After a first-round RT-PCR with HTBI primers, a second-round multiplex PCR was run. TCRdb ran MiXCR on the multiplex PCR reads and lists one entry per CDR3 protein. The repertoire holds hundreds of thousands of distinct CDR3 sequences, with about 38% as singletons. The specimen was peripheral blood. Every receptor here comes from an adult man with Graves' ophthalmopathy.

The V and J genes are TRBV29-1 and TRBJ1-2; TRBD1 aligns across 8 bases. The germline V gene encodes CDR1 SQVTM and CDR2 ANQGSEA. CDR3 length: 11 residues. Here the CDR3 DNA reads TGCACCGGACAGGGTGAAAGGGGCTACACCTTC. Translating it yields CTGQGERGYTF.

V is TRBV25-1 and J is TRBJ1-2; no reliable D call. This CDR3 contains 16 residues. Germline CDR1 reads MGHDK; CDR2 reads SYGVNS. V lost 4 bases and J 2 bases, leaving 17 bases between the germline ends. The CDR3, as DNA: TGTGCCAGCAGTGCCCCCCCACACCCGACCAACTATGGCTACACCTTC. This sequence encodes CASSAPPHPTNYGYTF.

This clonotype has a handful of counts. The genes are TRBV5-1 and TRBJ1-2; D call uncertain. The CDR3 spans 12 residues. Trimming took 6 bases from V and 7 from J, leaving 13 bases between them. Germline V gene lookup returns CDR1 SGHRS and CDR2 YFSETQ. For the CDR3, the DNA is TGCGCCAGCACACAAACGGACGGTGGCTACACCTTC. This gives the protein CASTQTDGGYTF.

This clonotype came up many times. This sequence joins TRBV2 and TRBJ1-5; tentative D call: TRBD1 (6 bases). The CDR3 contains 14 residues. Germline V gene lookup returns CDR1 SNHLY and CDR2 FYNNEI. V shed 5 bases and J shed 3 bases, with 11 bases lying between them. CDR3 residues: CASSKDSPNQPQHF. In nucleotides, the CDR3 is TGTGCCAGCAGTAAGGACAGCCCCAATCAGCCCCAGCATTTT.

The chain employs TRBV6-5 and TRBJ2-7; D may be TRBD2 (6 bases). The CDR3 covers 13 residues. V was shortened by 6 bases and J by 5 bases, with 14 bases between the two germline ends. CDR1 is MNHEY, CDR2 SVGAGI, per germline. DNA for the CDR3: TGTGCCAGCAGCAGGCTAGCGTCTCACGAGCAGTACTTC. Encoded protein: CASSRLASHEQYF.

V usage is TRBV20-1 and J usage is TRBJ2-2, with 8 bases aligning to TRBD2. Germline V gene lookup returns CDR1 DFQATT and CDR2 SNEGSKA (reference sequence). This CDR3 comprises 14 residues. V trimming: 6 bases; J trimming: 4 bases; junction bases outside the gene matches: 7. The CDR3 region is CSAQRGSTTGELFF. The CDR3, as DNA: TGCAGTGCGCAGCGGGGGTCAACCACCGGGGAGCTGTTTTTT.

CDR3 nucleotide sequence: TGTGCCAGCAGTTGGACTAGCGGGAACACCGGGGAGCTGTTTTTT. Translation gives CASSWTSGNTGELFF. This chain links TRBV12-3 or TRBV12-4 with TRBJ2-2, with 10 nucleotides matching TRBD2. V lost 4 bases, J lost 1 base, and 0 bases stayed unmatched. The CDR3 sequence is 15 residues long.

This clonotype was seen only once. This CDR3 is missing its conserved last phenylalanine or tryptophan, likely due to a read error. It is unclear where the CDR3 begins or ends on the DNA, so no DNA is shown, and the CDR3 is as TCRdb lists it. The V and J genes are TRBV7-9 and TRBJ1-1; the D segment call TRBD1 is taken from the table without a DNA check. The CDR3 numbers 10 amino acids, ends counted. Germline CDR1 SEHNR, CDR2 FQNEAQ (reference sequence). The CDR3 spells CASSPSGGGY.

This clonotype was observed many times. CDR3 in DNA: TGTGCCAGCAGCGTAGGGGACAGGGGGAACTTTAACTATGGCTACACCTTC. Residues: CASSVGDRGNFNYGYTF. This chain links TRBV9 with TRBJ1-2, with TRBD1 matching 11 bases. The germline gives CDR1 SGDLS, CDR2 YYNGEE. V shed 0 bases and J 1 base; nucleotides not matched to a gene: 5. There are 17 residues in the CDR3.

The chain's CDR3 is CSARASGRATDTQYF. The DNA for the CDR3 is TGCAGTGCTAGAGCTAGCGGGAGGGCCACAGATACGCAGTATTTT. This chain uses TRBV20-1 with TRBJ2-3; 12 bases are shared with TRBD2. The CDR3 covers 15 residues. The V gene's germline CDR1 is DFQATT and CDR2 SNEGSKA (reference sequence). Trimming removed 1 base from V and 2 bases from J; junction bases left unmatched: 1.

The genes are TRBV29-1 and TRBJ1-1, with unresolved D. Germline CDR1 is SQVTM and CDR2 is ANQGSEA. This CDR3 has 14 amino acids. Trimming took off 6 bases at V and 3 bases at J, with 17 bases between the two ends. Here the CDR3 reads CSVAGWTLYTEAFF. For the CDR3, the DNA is TGCAGCGTAGCGGGCTGGACCTTGTACACTGAAGCTTTCTTT.

This clonotype occurred a few times. The chain joins TRBV29-1 to TRBJ2-3, with 9 bases lining up with TRBD2. This CDR3 is built from 13 residues. Germline CDR1 is SQVTM and CDR2 is ANQGSEA. Losses at the gene ends were 7 bases for V and 6 bases for J; bases not matched to a gene: 8. CDR3 region: CSGGTSQRDTQYF. The CDR3 DNA follows: TGCAGCGGGGGGACTAGCCAGAGGGATACGCAGTATTTT.

The genes are TRBV29-1 and TRBJ1-2, with 9 bases fitting TRBD1. From germline, CDR1 is SQVTM and CDR2 ANQGSEA. Losses at the gene ends were 5 bases for V and 8 bases for J; bases not matched to a gene: 3. The CDR3 contains 11 residues. The CDR3 spells CSVWTGEGYTF. In DNA, the CDR3 is TGCAGCGTTTGGACAGGGGAAGGCTACACCTTC.

This clonotype was detected ten times or more. This chain joins TRBV25-1 and TRBJ2-1; D possibly matches TRBD1 or TRBD2 (5 bases each). CDR3 length: 13 amino acids. V was clipped by 6 bases and J by 4 bases, with 10 bases between them. Germline V gives CDR1 MGHDK, CDR2 SYGVNS. In DNA form, the CDR3 reads TGTGCCAGCAGCCGGGGACGGTACAATGAGCAGTTCTTC. Protein product: CASSRGRYNEQFF. Variable domain in full (rest from reference TRBV25-1 and TRBJ2-1): EADIYQTPRYLVIGTGKKITLECSQTMGHDKMYWYQQDPGMELHLIHYSYGVNSTEKGDLSSESTVSRIRTEHFPLTLESARPSHTSQYLCASSRGRYNEQFFGPGTRLTVL.

The rearrangement joins TRBV19 to TRBJ1-6; D is perhaps TRBD1 (5 bases). CDR3 length: 17 residues. Trimming removed 5 bases at V and 6 bases at J, with 20 bases between. Germline values: CDR1 LNHDA, CDR2 SQIVND (reference sequence). Here the CDR3 reads CASSLDPPRVSNSPLHF. DNA of the CDR3: TGTGCCAGTAGTCTTGATCCCCCCAGGGTCAGTAATTCACCCCTCCACTTT. Looking up the rest from reference TRBV19 and TRBJ1-6 gives the full variable domain: DGGITQSPKYLFRKEGQNVTLSCEQNLNHDAMYWYRQDPGQGLRLIYYSQIVNDFQKGDIAEGYSVSREKKESFPLTVTSAQKNPTAFYLCASSLDPPRVSNSPLHFGNGTRLTVT.

A note on this clonotype: A much bigger clone sits one base away, suggesting this may be a read error. Lacking the conserved final phenylalanine or tryptophan, this CDR3 likely reflects a read error. This sequence joins TRBV7-2 and TRBJ1-1; D is uncertain. This CDR3 is built from 14 residues. The germline V and J ends were trimmed by 1 base and 1 base, with 7 bases remaining between them. Per germline, CDR1 SGHTA and CDR2 FQGNSA. The CDR3 bases are TGTGCCAGCAGCTTAGAGTATAGGAACACTGAAGCTTTCCTT. It is translated as CASSLEYRNTEAFL.

This clonotype occurred a few times. V is TRBV20-1 and J is TRBJ2-2, with 10 bases fitting TRBD2. The CDR3 is 17 amino acids. Germline CDR1 is DFQATT and CDR2 is SNEGSKA (reference sequence). V shed 0 bases and J 2 bases; nucleotides not matched to a gene: 6. CDR3 residues: CSAREEAGGPNTGELFF. In DNA form, the CDR3 reads TGCAGTGCTAGAGAGGAAGCGGGGGGGCCAAACACCGGGGAGCTGTTTTTT.

This rearrangement joins TRBV10-3 to TRBJ1-2, with TRBD1 as a possible D gene (6 bases). CDR3 length equals 13 residues. Trimming removed 3 bases at V and 5 bases at J, with 10 bases between. CDR1 ENHRY and CDR2 SYGVKD come from the germline V gene. Here the CDR3 reads CAISEGGLYGYTF. The CDR3 nucleotides are TGTGCCATCAGTGAAGGGGGACTTTATGGCTACACCTTC.

CDR3 protein: CASSRTYQGYNQPQHF. In DNA form, the CDR3 reads TGTGCCAGCAGCCGAACGTATCAGGGATACAATCAGCCCCAGCATTTT. The V and J genes are TRBV10-3 and TRBJ1-5, with a tentative D call TRBD1 (5 bases). Per the germline V gene, CDR1 is ENHRY and CDR2 is SYGVKD. The length of the CDR3 is 16 residues. V shed 10 bases and J shed 3 bases, with 22 bases lying between them.

This clonotype appeared a few times. At one boundary the junction diverges from the germline segment, which might be a read error. The chain joins TRBV10-2 to TRBJ1-3; no definite D call. The CDR3 extends over 14 amino acids. Germline V gene data show CDR1 as WSHSY and CDR2 as SAAADI. The DNA for the CDR3 is TGTGCCAGCAGTCCCCGGACTACTGGAAACACCATATATTTT. This sequence encodes CASSPRTTGNTIYF.

Notes on this clonotype: It may be a read error: a sequence one base away is much more abundant. Because the CDR3 is missing its conserved closing phenylalanine or tryptophan, this is likely a read error. J is TRBJ1-2 and V is TRBV2; 9 nucleotides agree with TRBD1. V lost 7 bases and J lost 2; bases outside the gene matches: 8. CDR1 is SNHLY and CDR2 is FYNNEI in the germline V gene. CDR3 size: 15 residues. In DNA, the CDR3 is TGTGCCAGCAATAAACAGGGGGCACTAAACTATGGCTACACCCTC. Translated: CASNKQGALNYGYTL.

This chain joins TRBV4-1 and TRBJ1-2; D may be TRBD1 (6 bases). This CDR3 has 15 residues. The V end lost 1 base, the J end lost 0 bases, and 9 bases lay between the germline ends. The germline CDR1 and CDR2 sequences are MGHRA and YSYEKL. The CDR3 region is CASSQAGDSNYGYTF. CDR3 nucleotide sequence: TGCGCCAGCAGCCAAGCAGGGGATTCTAACTATGGCTACACCTTC.